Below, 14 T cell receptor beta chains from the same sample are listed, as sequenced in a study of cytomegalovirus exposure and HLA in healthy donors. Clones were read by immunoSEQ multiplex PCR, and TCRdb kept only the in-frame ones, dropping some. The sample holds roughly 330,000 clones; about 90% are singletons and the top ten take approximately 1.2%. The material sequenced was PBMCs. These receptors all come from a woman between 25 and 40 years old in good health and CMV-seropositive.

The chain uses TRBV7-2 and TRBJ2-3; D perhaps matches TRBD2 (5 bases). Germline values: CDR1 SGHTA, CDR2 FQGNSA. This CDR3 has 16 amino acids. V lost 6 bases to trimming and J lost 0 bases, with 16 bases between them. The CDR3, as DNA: TGTGCCAGCAGGCGTGACGGACTTTCTAGCACAGATACGCAGTATTTT. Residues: CASRRDGLSSTDTQYF.

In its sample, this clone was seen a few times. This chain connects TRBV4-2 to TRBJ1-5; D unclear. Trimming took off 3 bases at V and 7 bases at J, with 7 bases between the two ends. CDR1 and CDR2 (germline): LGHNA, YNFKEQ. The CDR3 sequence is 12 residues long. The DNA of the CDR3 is TGTGCCAGCAGCCAGGTGGGCCAGCCCCAGCATTTT. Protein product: CASSQVGQPQHF.

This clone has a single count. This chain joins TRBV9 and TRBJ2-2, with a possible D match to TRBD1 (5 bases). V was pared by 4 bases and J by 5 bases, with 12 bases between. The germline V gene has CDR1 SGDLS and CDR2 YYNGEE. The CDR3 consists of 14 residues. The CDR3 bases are TGTGCCAGCAGCACCCTACAGGAGACCGGGGAGCTGTTTTTT. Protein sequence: CASSTLQETGELFF.

The CDR3 region has the DNA TGTGCCAGCAGCCCTCAAGGTGGGGTAGTAGAGACCCAGTACTTC. This gives the protein CASSPQGGVVETQYF. This chain uses TRBV5-6 with TRBJ2-5, with D unresolved. CDR3 size: 15 residues. Germline V gives CDR1 SGHDT, CDR2 YYEEEE. The V end lost 4 bases, the J end lost 4 bases, and 17 bases lay between the germline ends.

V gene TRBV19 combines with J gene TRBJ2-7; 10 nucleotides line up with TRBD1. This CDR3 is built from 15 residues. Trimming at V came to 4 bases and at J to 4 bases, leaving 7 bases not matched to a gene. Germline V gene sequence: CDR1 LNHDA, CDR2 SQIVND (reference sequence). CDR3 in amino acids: CASSRMGQGKYEQYF. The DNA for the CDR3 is TGTGCCAGTAGTAGAATGGGACAGGGGAAATACGAGCAGTACTTC.

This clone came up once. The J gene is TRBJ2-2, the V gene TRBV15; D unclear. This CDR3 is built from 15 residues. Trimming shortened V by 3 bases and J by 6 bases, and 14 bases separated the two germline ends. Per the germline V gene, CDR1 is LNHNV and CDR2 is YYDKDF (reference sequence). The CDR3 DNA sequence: TGTGCCACCAGCAGCCGTGCGAGGTTAGCCGGGGAGCTGTTTTTT. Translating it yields CATSSRARLAGELFF.

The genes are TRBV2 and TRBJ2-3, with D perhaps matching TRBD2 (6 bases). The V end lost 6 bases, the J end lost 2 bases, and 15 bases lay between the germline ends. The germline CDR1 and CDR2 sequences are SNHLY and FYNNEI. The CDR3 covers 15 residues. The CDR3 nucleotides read TGTGCCAGCAGCCGGGACTCGAAGTACACAGATACGCAGTATTTT. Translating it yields CASSRDSKYTDTQYF. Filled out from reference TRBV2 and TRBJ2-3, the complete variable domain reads EPEVTQTPSHQVTQMGQEVILRCVPISNHLYFYWYRQILGQKVEFLVSFYNNEISEKSEIFDDQFSVERPDGSNFTLKIRSTKLEDSAMYFCASSRDSKYTDTQYFGPGTRLTVL.

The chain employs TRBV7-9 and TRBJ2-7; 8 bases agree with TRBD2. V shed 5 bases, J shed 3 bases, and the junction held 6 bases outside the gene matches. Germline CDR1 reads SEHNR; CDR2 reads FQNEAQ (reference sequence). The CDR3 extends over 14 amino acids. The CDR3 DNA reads TGTGCCAGCAGCCCGGGCACTAGCGGCTACGAGCAGTACTTC. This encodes CASSPGTSGYEQYF.

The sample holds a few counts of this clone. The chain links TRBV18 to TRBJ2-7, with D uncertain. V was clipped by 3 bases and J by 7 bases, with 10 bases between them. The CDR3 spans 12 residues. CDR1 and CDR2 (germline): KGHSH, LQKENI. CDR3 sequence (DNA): TGTGCCAGCTCACCTAACAGAGATGAGCAGTACTTC. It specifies CASSPNRDEQYF.

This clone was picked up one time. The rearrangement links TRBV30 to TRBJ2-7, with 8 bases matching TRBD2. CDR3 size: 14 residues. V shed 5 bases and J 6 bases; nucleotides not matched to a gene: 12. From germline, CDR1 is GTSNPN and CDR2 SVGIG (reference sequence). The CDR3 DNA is TGTGCCTGGGAGCACGGGACTAGGCCATCCGAGCAGTACTTC. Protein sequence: CAWEHGTRPSEQYF.

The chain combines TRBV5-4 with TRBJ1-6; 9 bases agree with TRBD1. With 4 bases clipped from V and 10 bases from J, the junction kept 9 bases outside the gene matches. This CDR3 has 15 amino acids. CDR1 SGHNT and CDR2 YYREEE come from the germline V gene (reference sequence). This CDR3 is CASSVDRGVGSPLHF. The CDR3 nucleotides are TGTGCCAGCAGCGTTGACAGGGGGGTAGGGTCACCCCTCCACTTT.

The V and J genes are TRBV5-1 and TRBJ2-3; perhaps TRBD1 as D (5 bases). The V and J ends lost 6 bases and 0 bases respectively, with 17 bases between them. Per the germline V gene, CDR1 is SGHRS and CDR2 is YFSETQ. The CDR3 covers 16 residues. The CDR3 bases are TGCGCCAGCAAAGTAGGGGCTTGGGATAGCACAGATACGCAGTATTTT. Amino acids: CASKVGAWDSTDTQYF.

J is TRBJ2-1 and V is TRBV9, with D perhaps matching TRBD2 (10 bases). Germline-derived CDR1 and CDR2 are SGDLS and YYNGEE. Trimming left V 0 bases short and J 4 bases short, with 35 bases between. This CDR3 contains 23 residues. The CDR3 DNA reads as TGTGCCAGCAGCGTAGGCACAGGGGGCGCGAGGGCTAGCGGGAGAGGGAGATACAATGAGCAGTTCTTC. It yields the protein CASSVGTGGARASGRGRYNEQFF.

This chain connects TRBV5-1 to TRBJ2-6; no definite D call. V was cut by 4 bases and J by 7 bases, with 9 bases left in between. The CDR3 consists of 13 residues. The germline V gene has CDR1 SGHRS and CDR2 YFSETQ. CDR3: CASSPLEANVLTF. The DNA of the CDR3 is TGCGCCAGCAGCCCTCTGGAAGCCAACGTCCTGACTTTC. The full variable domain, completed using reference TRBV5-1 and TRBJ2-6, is KAGVTQTPRYLIKTRGQQVTLSCSPISGHRSVSWYQQTPGQGLQFLFEYFSETQRNKGNFPGRFSGRQFSNSRSEMNVSTLELGDSALYLCASSPLEANVLTFGAGSRLTVL.